This record looks at one TCR beta chain sequence and its context. Localized lung adenocarcinoma, a non-small cell lung cancer, affected the donors. The record originates from a study of CD4 and CD8 cells across lung adenocarcinoma regions. TCRdb fed the PCR reads into MiXCR, producing one record per CDR3 protein. The sample records 16,000 or so distinct CDR3 sequences, approximately 50% being singletons. This CDR3 is 13 amino acids long. The V gene's germline CDR1 is SNHLY and CDR2 FYNNEI. The V and J ends lost 5 bases and 5 bases respectively, with 12 bases between them. The TCR was taken from a female donor with lung adenocarcinoma. The CD4 and CD8 labels of this study may be unreliable. V and J are TRBV2 and TRBJ2-5; D is possibly TRBD1 (5 bases). Sequencing input: CD8+ T cells from the center of a lung tumor. The CDR3 region is CASSTGHGETQYF. CDR3 sequence (DNA): TGTGCCAGCAGTACCGGACATGGGGAGACCCAGTACTTC.